The TCR beta chain under discussion was sequenced for a study of blood T cell repertoires in COVID-19. Across the whole study: COVID-19 samples collected from the United States, Italy and Spain covered acute and convalescent phases. PBMCs, B-cell-depleted T cells, or T cells provided the cDNA or gDNA that made up the material.

Concerning this clone itself: This sample also contains other DNA sequences that code for the same CDR3.

Source study methods: Amplification from reference gene primers served as the basis for estimated nucleated cell counts. TCRdb keeps only in-frame clones here, not all; method: immunoSEQ multiplex PCR. That table gives V, J and clone size, and the DNA gave D and trimming. Found here are 280,000 or so clones, more than 75% of them singletons; the top ten hold over 2%. The sample consisted of peripheral blood. This sequence was found in a woman in her twenties or thirties who had recovered from COVID-19.

CDR3 protein: CAWSVQGNQPQHF. The CDR3 bases are TGTGCCTGGAGTGTACAGGGCAATCAGCCCCAGCATTTT. The gene calls are TRBV30 and TRBJ1-5, with TRBD1 as a possible D gene (5 bases). Germline V gene sequence: CDR1 GTSNPN, CDR2 SVGIG (reference sequence). The CDR3 is made up of 13 amino acids. Between the trimmed V and J ends, which lost 0 bases and 2 bases, there was a span of 5 bases.